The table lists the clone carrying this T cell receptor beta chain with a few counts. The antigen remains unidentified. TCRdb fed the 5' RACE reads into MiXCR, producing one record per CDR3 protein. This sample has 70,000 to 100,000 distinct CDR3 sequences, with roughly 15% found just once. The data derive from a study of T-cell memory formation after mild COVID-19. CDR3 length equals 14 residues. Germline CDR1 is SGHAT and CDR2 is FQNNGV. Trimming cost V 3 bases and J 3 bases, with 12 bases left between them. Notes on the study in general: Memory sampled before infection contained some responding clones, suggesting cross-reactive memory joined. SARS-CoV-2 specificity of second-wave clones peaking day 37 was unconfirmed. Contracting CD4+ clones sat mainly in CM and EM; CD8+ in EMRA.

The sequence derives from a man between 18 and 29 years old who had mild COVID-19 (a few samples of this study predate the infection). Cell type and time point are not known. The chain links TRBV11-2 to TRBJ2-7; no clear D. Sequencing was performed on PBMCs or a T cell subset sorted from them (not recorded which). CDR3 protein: CASSFSTLFYEQYF. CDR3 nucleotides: TGTGCCAGCAGCTTCAGCACGCTCTTCTACGAGCAGTACTTC.